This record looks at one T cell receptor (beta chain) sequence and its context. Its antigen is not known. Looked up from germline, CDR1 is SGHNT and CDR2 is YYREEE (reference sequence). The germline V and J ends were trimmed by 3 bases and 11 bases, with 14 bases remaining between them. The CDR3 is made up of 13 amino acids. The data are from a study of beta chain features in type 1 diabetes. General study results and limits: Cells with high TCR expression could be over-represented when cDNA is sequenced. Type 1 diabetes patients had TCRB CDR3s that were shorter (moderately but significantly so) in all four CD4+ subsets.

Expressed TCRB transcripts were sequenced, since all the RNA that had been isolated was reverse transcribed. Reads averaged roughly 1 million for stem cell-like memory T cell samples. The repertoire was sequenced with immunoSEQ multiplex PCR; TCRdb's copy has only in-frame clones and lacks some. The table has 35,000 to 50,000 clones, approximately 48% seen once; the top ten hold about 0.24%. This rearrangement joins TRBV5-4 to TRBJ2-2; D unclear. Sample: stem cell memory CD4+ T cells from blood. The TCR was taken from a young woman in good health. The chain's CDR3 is CASSSLAANELFF. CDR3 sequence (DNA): TGTGCCAGCAGCTCCTTAGCCGCGAACGAGCTGTTTTTT.